The 5 T cell receptor beta chains reported below all come from one sample, sequenced in a study of cytomegalovirus exposure and HLA in healthy donors. The assay was immunoSEQ multiplex PCR, and TCRdb's table has in-frame clones only and misses some. The table records about 160,000 clones, roughly nine tenths of them present only once. Sequencing was done on a sample of PBMCs. The receptor set was obtained from a woman younger than 35 in good health and CMV-seropositive.

This chain uses TRBV6-1 with TRBJ1-1, with D perhaps TRBD1 (6 bases). V was clipped by 6 bases and J by 1 base, with 15 bases between them. The CDR3 is 15 residues long. Germline CDR1 and CDR2: MNHNS and SASEGT. The CDR3, as DNA: TGTGCCAGCAGATGGACAGAAGGTACGAACACTGAAGCTTTCTTT. Translation gives CASRWTEGTNTEAFF.

The CDR3 is CASSGGAEPHEQYF. The CDR3 DNA sequence: TGTGCCAGCAGTGGCGGGGCGGAACCTCACGAGCAGTACTTC. The chain carries TRBV6-1 and TRBJ2-7, with D possibly matching TRBD2 (6 bases). The CDR3 sequence is 14 residues long. Germline assignment: CDR1 MNHNS and CDR2 SASEGT. Trimming stripped 4 bases from V and 5 bases from J, with 15 bases between.

The chain uses TRBV19 and TRBJ2-7; possibly TRBD1 for D (6 bases). Trimming took 1 base from V and 5 from J, leaving 15 bases between them. The CDR3 covers 15 residues. CDR1 LNHDA and CDR2 SQIVND come from the germline V gene (reference sequence). In nucleotides, the CDR3 is TGTGCCAGTAGTATAGGAACAGGGAACTTCCACGAGCAGTACTTC. Amino acid sequence: CASSIGTGNFHEQYF. Full variable domain (remainder filled in from reference TRBV19 and TRBJ2-7): DGGITQSPKYLFRKEGQNVTLSCEQNLNHDAMYWYRQDPGQGLRLIYYSQIVNDFQKGDIAEGYSVSREKKESFPLTVTSAQKNPTAFYLCASSIGTGNFHEQYFGPGTRLTVT.

This chain uses TRBV19 with TRBJ2-7, with D possibly matching TRBD1 (6 bases). Trimming pared 10 bases from V and 5 bases from J, leaving 18 bases between. Germline V lookup: CDR1 LNHDA, CDR2 SQIVND (reference sequence). The CDR3 is made up of 13 amino acids. The CDR3 loop reads CATNTPPGDEQYF. The CDR3 nucleotides are TGTGCCACTAACACCCCACCAGGGGACGAGCAGTACTTC.

In DNA, the CDR3 is TGTGCCAGCAGCGCCGGGGACAGGGGGTCCTACGAGCAGTACTTC. Encoded protein: CASSAGDRGSYEQYF. The chain couples TRBV9 to TRBJ2-7; TRBD1 matches at 11 bases. The CDR3 is made up of 15 amino acids. Looked up from germline, CDR1 is SGDLS and CDR2 is YYNGEE. J gave up 1 base and V 3 bases, and 3 bases lay outside the gene matches.